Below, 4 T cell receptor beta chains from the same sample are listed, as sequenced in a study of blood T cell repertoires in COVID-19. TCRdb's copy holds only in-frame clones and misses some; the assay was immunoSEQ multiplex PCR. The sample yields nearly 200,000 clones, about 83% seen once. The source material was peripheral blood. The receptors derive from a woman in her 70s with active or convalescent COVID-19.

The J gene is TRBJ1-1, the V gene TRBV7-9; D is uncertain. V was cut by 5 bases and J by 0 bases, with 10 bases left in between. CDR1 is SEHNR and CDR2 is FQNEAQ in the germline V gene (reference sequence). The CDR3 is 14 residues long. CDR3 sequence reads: CASSPPTVNTEAFF. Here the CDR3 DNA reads TGTGCCAGCAGCCCCCCCACGGTGAACACTGAAGCTTTCTTT.

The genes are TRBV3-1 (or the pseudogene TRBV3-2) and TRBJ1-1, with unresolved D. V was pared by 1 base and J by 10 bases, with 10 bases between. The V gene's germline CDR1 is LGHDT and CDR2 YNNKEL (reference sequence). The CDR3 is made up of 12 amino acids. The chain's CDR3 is CASSQGARGAFF. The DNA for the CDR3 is TGTGCCAGCAGCCAAGGAGCCCGGGGAGCTTTCTTT.

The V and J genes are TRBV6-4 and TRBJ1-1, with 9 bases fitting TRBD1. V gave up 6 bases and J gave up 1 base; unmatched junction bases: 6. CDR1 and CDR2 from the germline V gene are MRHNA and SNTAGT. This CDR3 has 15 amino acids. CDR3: CASRADRGSNTEAFF. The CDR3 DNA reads TGTGCCAGCAGGGCCGACAGGGGGTCGAACACTGAAGCTTTCTTT.

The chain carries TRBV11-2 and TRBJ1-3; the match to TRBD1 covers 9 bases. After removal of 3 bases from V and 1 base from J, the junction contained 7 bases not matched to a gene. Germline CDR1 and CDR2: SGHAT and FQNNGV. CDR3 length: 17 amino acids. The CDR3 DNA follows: TGTGCCAGCAGCTTTCTGACCGGGACAGGGTCTGGAAACACCATATATTTT. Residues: CASSFLTGTGSGNTIYF.